This entry lists 5 T cell receptor beta chains sequenced from one sample in a study of identifying expanded T cells in peripheral blood. The repertoire was sequenced with immunoSEQ multiplex PCR; TCRdb's copy has only in-frame clones and lacks some. Altogether some 95,000 clones are present, 70% to 90% being singletons, with the ten largest covering 4.5% to 7%. Sequencing used blood. The receptors were gathered from a person aged 18-70 years in good health.

This chain uses TRBV30 with TRBJ1-1, with D hard to call. The germline CDR1 and CDR2 sequences are GTSNPN and SVGIG (reference sequence). The CDR3 is 11 amino acids. V lost 3 bases and J 5 bases, leaving 7 bases between the germline ends. CDR3: CAWSPRTEAFF. In DNA form, the CDR3 reads TGTGCCTGGAGCCCGAGGACTGAAGCTTTCTTT. Filled out from reference TRBV30 and TRBJ1-1, the complete variable domain reads SQTIHQWPATLVQPVGSPLSLECTVEGTSNPNLYWYRQAAGRGLQLLFYSVGIGQISSEVPQNLSASRPQDRQFILSSKKLLLSDSGFYLCAWSPRTEAFFGQGTRLTVV.

The chain joins TRBV2 to TRBJ2-7; TRBD1 aligns across 8 bases. This CDR3 contains 17 residues. The germline gives CDR1 SNHLY, CDR2 FYNNEI. The J segment lost 0 bases and the V segment lost 5 bases, leaving 12 bases of the junction unmatched. The CDR3 region is CASSPLLRDRRSYEQYF. The CDR3 DNA is TGTGCCAGCAGTCCGCTCCTCCGGGACAGGCGCTCCTACGAGCAGTACTTC. The whole variable domain, remainder taken from reference TRBV2 and TRBJ2-7, is EPEVTQTPSHQVTQMGQEVILRCVPISNHLYFYWYRQILGQKVEFLVSFYNNEISEKSEIFDDQFSVERPDGSNFTLKIRSTKLEDSAMYFCASSPLLRDRRSYEQYFGPGTRLTVT.

This clone appeared once. The V call is TRBV5-4, the J call TRBJ2-3, with 8 bases aligning to TRBD2. The CDR3 spans 15 residues. V gave up 7 bases and J gave up 0 bases; unmatched junction bases: 7. In germline, CDR1 is SGHNT, CDR2 YYREEE (reference sequence). The CDR3 DNA sequence: TGTGCCAGCCACCGTCTAGCGGGTAGCACAGATACGCAGTATTTT. It codes for CASHRLAGSTDTQYF.

A single count supports this clone. The chain links TRBV30 to TRBJ2-1, with 7 bases matching TRBD2. Per the germline V gene, CDR1 is GTSNPN and CDR2 is SVGIG (reference sequence). After removal of 0 bases from V and 6 bases from J, the junction contained 5 bases not matched to a gene. This CDR3 has 14 amino acids. CDR3 sequence (DNA): TGTGCCTGGAGTGTCGGCGGGAGTAGCAATGAGCAGTTCTTC. Amino acid sequence: CAWSVGGSSNEQFF.

The gene calls are TRBV19 and TRBJ2-3; 8 bases line up with TRBD2. Trimming at V came to 0 bases and at J to 10 bases, leaving 15 bases not matched to a gene. Germline lookup yields CDR1 LNHDA and CDR2 SQIVND (reference sequence). This CDR3 has 17 amino acids. The CDR3 sequence: CASSIDPRTSFDDPQYF. In nucleotides, the CDR3 is TGTGCCAGTAGTATAGATCCCAGGACTAGCTTTGACGATCCGCAGTATTTT.